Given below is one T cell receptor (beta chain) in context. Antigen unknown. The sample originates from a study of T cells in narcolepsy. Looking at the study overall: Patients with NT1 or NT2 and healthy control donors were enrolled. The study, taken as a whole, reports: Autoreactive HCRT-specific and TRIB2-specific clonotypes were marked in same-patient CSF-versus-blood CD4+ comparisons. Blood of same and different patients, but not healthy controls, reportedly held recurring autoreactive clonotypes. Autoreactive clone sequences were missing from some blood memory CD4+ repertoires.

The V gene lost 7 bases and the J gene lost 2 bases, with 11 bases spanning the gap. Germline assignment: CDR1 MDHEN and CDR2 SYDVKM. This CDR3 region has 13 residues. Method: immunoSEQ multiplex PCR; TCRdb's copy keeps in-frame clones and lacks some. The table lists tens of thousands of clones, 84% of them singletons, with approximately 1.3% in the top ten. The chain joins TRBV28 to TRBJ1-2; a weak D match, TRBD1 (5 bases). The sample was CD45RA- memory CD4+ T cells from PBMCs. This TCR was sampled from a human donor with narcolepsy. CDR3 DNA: TGTGCCAGCACCCCGGCAGGGAACTATGGCTACACCTTC. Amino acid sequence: CASTPAGNYGYTF.